This T cell receptor (beta chain) is drawn from a study of T cell responses to AZD1222 COVID-19 vaccine. Study-level background: Doses given second, at about 4 or about 12 weeks, were pooled.

General study results and limits: Seropositive status at baseline applied to only 6 or 7 AZD1222 recipients. CD4 TCRs linked to vaccination spanned spike, dominating at 160-218 and 743-854. A mostly white British donor set with more females was recruited, and clonal diversity was possibly underestimated.

Produced via immunoSEQ multiplex PCR; TCRdb's table is partial and in-frame only. This table has about 140,000 clones, approximately 91% appearing once. Details on this clone: As yet, its antigen is unknown.

V was cut by 8 bases and J by 5 bases, with 18 bases left in between. This CDR3 has 14 residues. Germline V CDR1 and CDR2: MNHEY, SVGAGI. The J gene is TRBJ1-1, the V gene TRBV6-5; D ambiguous. The receptor was derived from an adult in good health. The sample here was peripheral blood, taken on day 0 of AZD1222 vaccination. The DNA of the CDR3 is TGTGCCAGCTTTTCAAGGTCTTTATGGACTGAAGCTTTCTTT. Protein sequence: CASFSRSLWTEAFF.